This T cell receptor beta chain was documented in a study of cytotoxic CD8 clonotypes in ibrutinib-treated CLL. The study's findings and limits: Higher circulating CD8+ T-cell counts strongly accompanied higher baseline clonality, above age-matched healthy donors.

CDR3 size: 13 residues. Germline-derived CDR1 and CDR2 are SGHNT and YENEEA. Trimming cost V 1 base and J 2 bases, with 4 bases left between them. The TCR beta libraries used about 2 micrograms of genomic DNA that came from cryopreserved PBMCs. Notes on this clone: The antigen remains unidentified.

The table came from immunoSEQ multiplex PCR; TCRdb's copy has only in-frame clones and leaves some out. This sample has under 150,000 clones, with approximately 81% found just once. This sequence was found in a human donor with chronic lymphocytic leukemia. The sequencing used PBMCs, collected after 24 months of ibrutinib treatment. The chain couples TRBV11-3 to TRBJ2-3, with D uncertain. This CDR3 is CASSLGYTDTQYF. CDR3 coding DNA: TGTGCCAGCAGCTTAGGTTACACAGATACGCAGTATTTT.